These 24 T cell receptor beta chains originate from one sample sequenced in a study of regulatory T cells in long-lasting Graves disease. The TCR beta library used iRepertoire HTBI primers with Arm-PCR amplification of CDR3. TCRdb re-derived calls from the multiplex PCR reads in MiXCR, one entry per CDR3 protein. The sample has roughly 610,000 distinct CDR3 sequences; about 15% are singletons. Time point denoted: newly diagnosed GD, antithyroid drugs for less than 3 months. From RNA extracted from PBMCs, the TCR library was made. These data were likewise used in another study, on T cells in Graves' hyperthyroidism and ophthalmopathy.

The sequencing used peripheral blood mononuclear cells (PBMCs), collected at new diagnosis, from a patient treated with antithyroid drugs. These receptors came from a woman aged 25 to 45 with Graves disease.

CDR3 in amino acids: CASRGAGGGFYEQYF. The DNA of the CDR3 is TGTGCCAGCAGAGGTGCGGGAGGGGGGTTCTACGAGCAGTACTTC. The chain employs TRBV9 and TRBJ2-7, with 9 bases aligning to TRBD2. V lost 5 bases and J lost 3; bases outside the gene matches: 9. Germline V gene sequence: CDR1 SGDLS, CDR2 YYNGEE. CDR3 length: 15 residues.

This clonotype was seen repeatedly, ten times or more. J is TRBJ2-1 and V is TRBV2; 10 bases align to TRBD2. This CDR3 comprises 15 residues. V lost 5 bases to trimming and J lost 7 bases; unmatched junction nucleotides: 8. Germline CDR1 is SNHLY and CDR2 is FYNNEI. Written as DNA, the CDR3 is TGTGCCAGCAGTACTAGCGGGAATGCTAGGAATGAGCAGTTCTTC. Translation: CASSTSGNARNEQFF.

This clonotype was seen more than once but under ten times. CDR3 sequence: CSVSDRSDNEQYF. The CDR3 coding sequence is TGCAGCGTGTCGGACAGGTCAGACAACGAGCAGTACTTC. V gene TRBV29-1 combines with J gene TRBJ2-7, with 7 bases that match TRBD1. Germline assignment: CDR1 SQVTM and CDR2 ANQGSEA. This CDR3 has 13 amino acids. J lost 5 bases, V lost 6 bases, and 10 bases had no gene match.

In this sample, this clonotype turned up many times. This chain connects TRBV7-9 to TRBJ1-2; TRBD1 matches 7 bases. CDR1 and CDR2 from the germline V gene are SEHNR and FQNEAQ (reference sequence). With 8 bases clipped from V and 4 bases from J, the junction kept 7 bases outside the gene matches. The CDR3 contains 13 residues. DNA for the CDR3: TGTGCCAGCCCAGGGGGGATGGGCTATGGCTACACCTTC. It encodes CASPGGMGYGYTF.

This clonotype was detected ten times or more. The chain recombines TRBV10-3 with TRBJ2-2; 15 bases map to TRBD2. Germline V gives CDR1 ENHRY, CDR2 SYGVKD. The junction had 9 bases not matched to a gene; V was cut back by 10 bases and J by 3 bases. The length of the CDR3 is 17 residues. The CDR3 protein is CATKPGLAGGHTGELFF. The CDR3 region has the DNA TGTGCCACCAAACCGGGACTAGCGGGAGGTCACACCGGGGAGCTGTTTTTT.

This clonotype showed up many times. The genes are TRBV29-1 and TRBJ2-3, with D hard to call. Germline CDR1 is SQVTM and CDR2 is ANQGSEA. The V and J ends lost 4 bases and 4 bases respectively, with 6 bases between them. This CDR3 contains 11 residues. In nucleotides, the CDR3 is TGCAGCGTTGGTCCCTCAGATACGCAGTATTTT. Translating gives CSVGPSDTQYF.

The CDR3: CASSSRDRLTNTGELFF. The CDR3 region has the DNA TGTGCCAGCAGCTCCCGGGACAGGTTAACTAACACCGGGGAGCTGTTTTTT. The rearrangement links TRBV7-9 to TRBJ2-2, with TRBD1 identical over 8 bases. CDR3 length: 17 residues. Germline lookup yields CDR1 SEHNR and CDR2 FQNEAQ (reference sequence). V lost 4 bases and J lost 2; bases outside the gene matches: 9.

This clonotype was seen a handful of times. The chain links TRBV7-9 to TRBJ2-3, with no clear D. The CDR3 runs 13 residues. Germline V gives CDR1 SEHNR, CDR2 FQNEAQ (reference sequence). V was trimmed by 7 bases and J by 5 bases, leaving 13 bases between them. The DNA for the CDR3 is TGTGCCAGCACCTTTGGGCCCGGAGATACGCAGTATTTT. Protein product: CASTFGPGDTQYF.

This clonotype was observed many times. The V call is TRBV3-1, the J call TRBJ2-1; no clear D gene. CDR1 is LGHDT and CDR2 is YNNKEL in the germline V gene (reference sequence). This CDR3 is 14 amino acids long. V lost 0 bases, J lost 3 bases, and 6 bases lay in between. Here the CDR3 reads CASSQDGYYNEQFF. The CDR3 DNA reads TGTGCCAGCAGCCAAGACGGGTACTACAATGAGCAGTTCTTC.

This clonotype was observed once. Being one base from a much bigger clone, this may be a read error. The CDR3 here is CAISRKISYNEQFF. CDR3 DNA sequence: TGTGCCATCAGTCGCAAGATCTCCTACAATGAGCAGTTCTTC. The gene calls are TRBV24-1 and TRBJ2-1; the D is unclear. CDR3 length equals 14 residues. Germline V CDR1 and CDR2: KGHDR, SFDVKD.

This clonotype has ten or more counts. The V gene is TRBV5-1, the J gene TRBJ2-1; TRBD1 aligns across 9 bases. Germline-derived CDR1 and CDR2 are SGHRS and YFSETQ. This CDR3 has 13 amino acids. The junction had 8 bases not matched to a gene; V was cut back by 3 bases and J by 13 bases. The CDR3 nucleotides are TGCGCCAGCAGCTGGGGGGACAGGGAAAAACAGTTCTTC. Protein sequence: CASSWGDREKQFF.

The CDR3 coding sequence is TGCAGCGTTGAGGTCGACAGGGGCGCCTACGAGCAGTACTTC. Its translation: CSVEVDRGAYEQYF. The V call is TRBV29-1, the J call TRBJ2-7, with 8 positions matching TRBD1. With V trimmed by 3 bases and J by 2 bases, 6 bases remained unmatched. CDR1 and CDR2 (germline): SQVTM, ANQGSEA. This CDR3 is built from 14 residues.

This clonotype was found many times. The V gene is TRBV7-9, the J gene TRBJ1-2; TRBD1 matches at 9 bases. V shed 5 bases and J 4 bases; nucleotides not matched to a gene: 8. CDR1 SEHNR and CDR2 FQNEAQ come from the germline V gene (reference sequence). There are 15 residues in the CDR3. The CDR3 sequence: CASSDNGQGSYGYTF. CDR3 bases: TGTGCCAGCAGCGACAACGGACAGGGGTCCTATGGCTACACCTTC.

Only one count was recorded for this clonotype. This chain uses TRBV12-3 or TRBV12-4 with TRBJ1-3; TRBD1 agrees at 10 bases. CDR3 length: 16 amino acids. Trimming took 5 bases from V and 2 from J; bases not matched to a gene: 6. The CDR3 DNA follows: TGTGCCAGCAGTCCCGGGACAGGGGCGGCTGGAAACACCATATATTTT. Its protein is CASSPGTGAAGNTIYF.

The sample holds a few counts of this clonotype. The chain carries TRBV28 and TRBJ1-5; D might be TRBD1 (5 bases). This CDR3 has 15 residues. Looked up from germline, CDR1 is MDHEN and CDR2 is SYDVKM. V shed 6 bases and J shed 0 bases, with 12 bases lying between them. CDR3 nucleotides: TGTGCCAGCAGATACTGGGGGAATAGCAATCAGCCCCAGCATTTT. It is translated as CASRYWGNSNQPQHF.

In this sample, this clonotype turned up many times. The chain carries TRBV18 and TRBJ2-3, with TRBD1 as a possible D gene (6 bases). Germline V gene lookup returns CDR1 KGHSH and CDR2 LQKENI. Between the trimmed V and J ends, which lost 4 bases and 4 bases, there was a span of 15 bases. The CDR3 consists of 15 residues. The CDR3 DNA follows: TGTGCCAGCTCACTCGGGACATCCGGAGCAGATACGCAGTATTTT. Amino acids: CASSLGTSGADTQYF.

The chain recombines TRBV6-1 with TRBJ2-1, with D hard to call. Trimming removed 3 bases from V and 2 bases from J, with 8 bases in between. CDR3 size: 14 residues. CDR1 and CDR2 (germline): MNHNS, SASEGT. This CDR3 reads CASSDWDPYNEQFF. In DNA form, the CDR3 reads TGTGCCAGCAGTGACTGGGATCCCTACAATGAGCAGTTCTTC.

The chain employs TRBV27 and TRBJ2-5; possibly TRBD1 for D (6 bases). This CDR3 region has 13 residues. The germline gives CDR1 MNHEY, CDR2 SMNVEV (reference sequence). Trimming took off 5 bases at V and 4 bases at J, with 11 bases between the two ends. The CDR3 DNA is TGTGCCAGCAGTACAGGGTTGTTAGAGACCCAGTACTTC. This encodes CASSTGLLETQYF.

The chain uses TRBV28 and TRBJ1-6, with TRBD1 identical over 10 bases. The CDR3 loop spans 14 amino acids. V lost 6 bases, J lost 10 bases, and 6 bases stayed unmatched. Germline V gene sequence: CDR1 MDHEN, CDR2 SYDVKM. The DNA of the CDR3 is TGTGCCAGCAGCCGGGGACAGGGGAACTCACCCCTCCACTTT. It translates to CASSRGQGNSPLHF.

This chain links TRBV2 with TRBJ2-1, with TRBD1 matching over 11 bases. The trim removed 6 bases at V and 8 bases at J, leaving 6 bases unmatched. The CDR3 loop spans 14 amino acids. Germline V gene data show CDR1 as SNHLY and CDR2 as FYNNEI. DNA for the CDR3: TGTGCCAGCAGCCGGGACAGGGGGAAGGATGAGCAGTTCTTC. Residues: CASSRDRGKDEQFF.

The rearrangement joins TRBV7-9 to TRBJ2-7; no clear D. Germline V gives CDR1 SEHNR, CDR2 FQNEAQ (reference sequence). This CDR3 contains 11 residues. V dropped 6 bases and J dropped 3 bases, with 6 bases sitting between them. The CDR3 DNA follows: TGTGCCAGCAGAAATGACTACGAGCAGTACTTC. It specifies CASRNDYEQYF.

The chain recombines TRBV19 with TRBJ2-5, with D perhaps TRBD2 (6 bases). Trimming shortened V by 6 bases and J by 4 bases, and 15 bases separated the two germline ends. Germline V gene sequence: CDR1 LNHDA, CDR2 SQIVND (reference sequence). The CDR3 contains 14 residues. The CDR3 DNA reads TGTGCCAGTAGCTCAACGACTAGGAGAGAGACCCAGTACTTC. Translating it yields CASSSTTRRETQYF.

On this clonotype itself: A read error is possible here, since a much larger clone lies one base away. The chain is built from TRBV3-1 and TRBJ2-5, with a tentative D call TRBD1 (6 bases). The J call may be in error: the DNA end matches TRBJ2-1 better. Germline V gives CDR1 LGHDT, CDR2 YNNKEL (reference sequence). The CDR3 consists of 15 residues. This chain's CDR3 is CASSQRDRIGETQFF. The DNA for the CDR3 is TGTGCCAGCAGCCAGAGAGACAGGATCGGAGAGACCCAGTTCTTC.

The chain joins TRBV29-1 to TRBJ1-3; possibly TRBD1 for D (6 bases). CDR1 SQVTM and CDR2 ANQGSEA come from the germline V gene. With 5 bases removed from V and 3 bases from J, the gap between germline ends came to 14 bases. This CDR3 region has 14 residues. DNA for the CDR3: TGCAGCGTTCTGGGGGGCTTTTATGGAAACACCATATATTTT. It translates to CSVLGGFYGNTIYF.